What follows are 8 T cell receptor beta chains derived from one specimen sequenced in a study of beta chain features in type 1 diabetes. The investigators reverse transcribed all of the isolated RNA, so they sequenced expressed TCRB transcripts. Produced via immunoSEQ multiplex PCR; TCRdb's table is partial and in-frame only. The repertoire includes fewer than 200,000 clones, about 13% of them detected once, and less than 0.7% sits in the top ten. Sequencing input: central memory CD4+ T cells from blood. The source of these receptors is a woman younger than 35 in good health.

This sequence joins TRBV18 and TRBJ2-1, with unresolved D. V gave up 6 bases and J gave up 0 bases, with 12 bases separating them. CDR1 is KGHSH and CDR2 is LQKENI in the germline V gene. The CDR3 covers 15 residues. In nucleotides, the CDR3 is TGTGCCAGCTCTCCTTCTACGAGCTCCTACAATGAGCAGTTCTTC. The encoded protein is CASSPSTSSYNEQFF.

The gene calls are TRBV5-4 and TRBJ2-1; TRBD2 matches at 10 bases. V lost 4 bases, J lost 1 base, and 11 bases stayed unmatched. There are 18 residues in the CDR3. The germline gives CDR1 SGHNT, CDR2 YYREEE (reference sequence). The CDR3 bases are TGTGCCAGCAGCCGACTGGGACTAGCGCGTTTATCCTACAATGAGCAGTTCTTC. This codes for CASSRLGLARLSYNEQFF. The whole variable domain, remainder taken from reference TRBV5-4 and TRBJ2-1, is ETGVTQSPTHLIKTRGQQVTLRCSSQSGHNTVSWYQQALGQGPQFIFQYYREEENGRGNFPPRFSGLQFPNYSSELNVNALELDDSALYLCASSRLGLARLSYNEQFFGPGTRLTVL.

This sequence joins TRBV28 and TRBJ2-7; 8 bases are shared with TRBD1. This CDR3 has 13 residues. With V trimmed by 10 bases and J by 3 bases, 8 bases remained unmatched. Germline CDR1 and CDR2: MDHEN and SYDVKM. The CDR3, as DNA: TGTGCCACCACGGACAGGGCAGACTACGAGCAGTACTTC. It is translated as CATTDRADYEQYF. Combining the CDR3 with reference TRBV28 and TRBJ2-7 gives the whole variable domain DVKVTQSSRYLVKRTGEKVFLECVQDMDHENMFWYRQDPGLGLRLIYFSYDVKMKEKGDIPEGYSVSREKKERFSLILESASTNQTSMYLCATTDRADYEQYFGPGTRLTVT.

The sample holds a few counts of this clone. This rearrangement joins TRBV5-1 to TRBJ1-5; 9 nucleotides line up with TRBD1. In germline, CDR1 is SGHRS, CDR2 YFSETQ. The CDR3 runs 13 residues. With V trimmed by 3 bases and J by 9 bases, 4 bases remained unmatched. The CDR3 sequence: CASSSDRGRPQHF. Written as DNA, the CDR3 is TGCGCCAGCAGCTCGGACAGGGGAAGGCCCCAGCATTTT.

The chain has TRBV9 and TRBJ2-1; 12 bases agree with TRBD2. The CDR3 covers 16 residues. Germline CDR1 is SGDLS and CDR2 is YYNGEE. Trimming took 3 bases from V and 2 from J; bases not matched to a gene: 3. In DNA, the CDR3 is TGTGCCAGCAGCGGCGGACTAGCGGGACCCTACAATGAGCAGTTCTTC. Protein product: CASSGGLAGPYNEQFF.

The CDR3 protein is CASSSRPGQPWTEAFF. Written as DNA, the CDR3 is TGTGCCAGCAGCTCTAGACCGGGACAGCCTTGGACTGAAGCTTTCTTT. This chain connects TRBV7-2 to TRBJ1-1; 7 nucleotides match TRBD1. Trimming at V came to 4 bases and at J to 5 bases, leaving 13 bases not matched to a gene. Germline-derived CDR1 and CDR2 are SGHTA and FQGNSA. CDR3 length: 16 residues.

For this clone: Different DNA sequences within this sample yield the same CDR3. This chain joins TRBV5-4 and TRBJ2-1, with D perhaps TRBD2 (5 bases). Germline values: CDR1 SGHNT, CDR2 YYREEE (reference sequence). With 0 bases removed from V and 5 bases from J, the gap between germline ends came to 9 bases. This CDR3 spans 14 amino acids. CDR3 DNA: TGTGCCAGCAGCTTGGGCGGAGGTGACAATGAGCAGTTCTTC. Amino acids: CASSLGGGDNEQFF.

V usage is TRBV7-2 and J usage is TRBJ2-7, with D possibly matching TRBD1 (6 bases). Germline V lookup: CDR1 SGHTA, CDR2 FQGNSA. The CDR3 runs to 14 residues. Trimming took 5 bases from V and 5 from J, leaving 16 bases between them. DNA for the CDR3: TGTGCCAGCAGCCCGAACAGGGTTGTCAACGAGCAGTACTTC. Amino acids: CASSPNRVVNEQYF.